Listed below are T cell receptor beta chains from one sample, sequenced in a study of CD8+CD57+ T cells in acquired aplastic anemia. TCRdb re-called the reads with MiXCR, one entry per CDR3 protein. Among approximately 300,000 distinct CDR3 sequences listed, roughly 59% were seen once. The specimen sequenced was sorted CD4+, CD8+, or CD8+CD57+ T cells (not recorded which) from PBMCs. These receptor sequences come from a human donor with aplastic anemia. Each CDR3 is given with its conserved first and last residue. A D gene is named only where the DNA matches it firmly. Clone size is shown for a subset of rows, as once, few, many or a class of expanded clone.

>TRBJ2-7|many|NA|TRBV20-1|12
TGCAGTGCTATCGATAACCCGGAGGAGCAGTACTTC
CSAIDNPEEQYF
>TRBJ1-5|NA|NA|TRBV9|15
TGTGCCAGCAGCGCCCAGGACAGTAGCAATCAGCCCCAGCATTTT
CASSAQDSSNQPQHF
>TRBJ1-2|many|NA|TRBV2|14
TGTGCCAGCAGTAAACAGGGAGCTAACTATGGCTACACCTTC
CASSKQGANYGYTF
>TRBJ2-3|NA|TRBD1|TRBV5-1|16
TGCGCCAGCAGCTTGGACAGGGGGGACACCACAGATACGCAGTATTTT
CASSLDRGDTTDTQYF
>TRBJ1-3|many|NA|TRBV11-2|16
TGTGCCAGCAGCTTAGTTTCATCAGGGACTGGAAACACCATATATTTT
CASSLVSSGTGNTIYF
>TRBJ1-5|many|NA|TRBV6-5|13
TGTGCCAGTCGGGGCGGTCTAACTCAGCCCCAGCATTTT
CASRGGLTQPQHF
>TRBJ2-2|NA|TRBD1|TRBV7-3|15
TGTGCCAGCAGCCTAAGGTCACAGGGGAACGGGGAGCTGTTTTTT
CASSLRSQGNGELFF
>TRBJ2-5|NA|TRBD1|TRBV7-2|19
TGTGCCAGCAGCGCACGGGACAGGGGAGCGATAAACACCGGGGAGACCCAGTACTTC
CASSARDRGAINTGETQYF
>TRBJ2-1|NA|TRBD2|TRBV7-9|14
TGTGCCAGCATCACTAGCGGATCATACAATGAGCAGTTCTTC
CASITSGSYNEQFF
>TRBJ1-5|NA|TRBD1|TRBV19|12
TGTGCCACTGGGACAGTCAATCAGCCCCAGCATTTT
CATGTVNQPQHF
>TRBJ2-3|few|NA|TRBV27|15
TGTGCCAGCAGTTTAGGTCGGGCCCTAGGAGATACGCAGTATTTT
CASSLGRALGDTQYF
>TRBJ1-6|NA|TRBD1|TRBV20-1|17
TGCAGTGCCAAGGGACAGGGCCTCAGCTCCTATAATTCACCCCTCCACTTT
CSAKGQGLSSYNSPLHF
>TRBJ2-3|NA|NA|TRBV7-9|15
TGTGCCAGCAGCTTACGTGGGGGGCTCACAGATACGCAGTATTTT
CASSLRGGLTDTQYF
>TRBJ2-6|NA|TRBD2|TRBV5-1|18
TGCGCCAGCAGCTTGTTCCACGGGGGGACGCGTGGGGCCAACGTCCTGACTTTC
CASSLFHGGTRGANVLTF
>TRBJ2-5|NA|TRBD2|TRBV7-3|15
TGTGCCAGCAGCTGGGCGGGAGGAGGACCAGAGACCCAGTACTTC
CASSWAGGGPETQYF
>TRBJ2-1|many|NA|TRBV24-1|14
TGTGCCACCAGTGACACCGGAGCCACCAATGAGCAGTTCTTC
CATSDTGATNEQFF
>TRBJ2-1|NA|TRBD2|TRBV29-1|13
TGCAGCGTGGTAGCGGGAGGGCCAAATGAGCAGTTCTTC
CSVVAGGPNEQFF
>TRBJ1-1|few|NA|TRBV24-1|11
TGTGCCACCAGTGATTATGGGGAAGCTTTCTTT
CATSDYGEAFF
>TRBJ2-1|NA|NA|TRBV7-2|16
TGTGCCAGCAGCTTAGTAGGCGAAAGCTCCTACAATGAGCAGTTCTTC
CASSLVGESSYNEQFF
>TRBJ1-5|NA|NA|TRBV4-1|17
TGCGCCAGCAGCCTCCGAGCAGGGGCTAGTTGGGATCAGCCCCAGCATTTT
CASSLRAGASWDQPQHF
>TRBJ1-5|NA|NA|TRBV6-6|16
TGTGCCAGCAGAGAACAGGGTGGGGAAAGCAATCAGCCCCAGCATTTT
CASREQGGESNQPQHF
>TRBJ2-1|NA|NA|TRBV20-1|15
TGCAGTGCTAGAGTTGGGGGGGCGGGAATTCATGGGCAGTTCTTC
CSARVGGAGIHGQFF
>TRBJ2-2|many|NA|TRBV12-3/TRBV12-4|13
TGTGCCAGCAGGGTTCTTGGAGCCGGGGAGCTGTTTTTT
CASRVLGAGELFF
>TRBJ1-1|NA|NA|TRBV7-9|15
TGTGCCAGCAGGAATTCGGGCAGGCCCCTCACCGGAGCTTTCTTT
CASRNSGRPLTGAFF
>TRBJ2-1|NA|TRBD2|TRBV25-1|15
TGTGCCAGCTCAGGGAGCGGGAGGTCCTACAATGAGCAGTTCTTC
CASSGSGRSYNEQFF
>TRBJ1-1|few|TRBD1|TRBV6-6|14
TGTGCCAGCAGCGAGACAGGGGCGAACACTGGAGCTTTCTTT
CASSETGANTGAFF
>TRBJ2-1|NA|NA|TRBV7-9|22
NA
CASSFYICSALSPAGRGYEQFF
>TRBJ2-1|NA|TRBD2|TRBV20-1|14
TGCAGTGCCTGGGGACTAGCGGGCTACAATGAGCAGTTCTTC
CSAWGLAGYNEQFF
>TRBJ1-4|many|TRBD1|TRBV7-8|19
TGTGCCAGCAGCTTAGCGCCTTCAGGGACAGGGAGTAGGGTAGGAAAACTGTTTTTT
CASSLAPSGTGSRVGKLFF
>TRBJ2-5|NA|NA|TRBV20-1|13
TGCAGTGCTAAGTTAGGGGGGGCCGAGACCCAGTACTTC
CSAKLGGAETQYF
>TRBJ2-3|NA|NA|TRBV19|13
TGTGCCAGTGGGAGTGCAGGTACAGATACGCAGTATTTT
CASGSAGTDTQYF